This entry lists 6 T cell receptor beta chains sequenced from one sample in a study of a mutant IDH1 vaccine in newly diagnosed glioma. TCRdb's table, derived via immunoSEQ multiplex PCR, lists solely in-frame clones and lacks some. The sample shows 35,000 to 40,000 clones, roughly 92% of them seen only once. Time point meaning: baseline, week 1 (first vaccination visit). Treatment meaning: pre-vaccination baseline after standard-of-care therapy. Sequencing was performed on PBMCs, taken from a glioma patient treated with radiotherapy, temozolomide or both. The receptors here all came from a man aged 18 to 29 with glioma.

CDR3 in amino acids: CASNLQPDSHEKLFF. In DNA, the CDR3 is TGTGCCAGCAACCTGCAACCCGACAGCCATGAAAAACTGTTTTTT. The chain is built from TRBV6-6 and TRBJ1-4, with D maybe TRBD1 (5 bases). There are 15 residues in the CDR3. Germline values: CDR1 MNHNY, CDR2 SVGAGI (reference sequence). Trimming took 7 bases from V and 6 from J, leaving 18 bases between them.

The chain carries TRBV4-1 and TRBJ2-2, with D uncertain. CDR1 MGHRA and CDR2 YSYEKL come from the germline V gene. CDR3 length: 13 amino acids. V was trimmed by 1 base and J by 7 bases, leaving 7 bases between them. The CDR3 loop is CASSQGEFGELFF. Written as DNA, the CDR3 is TGCGCCAGCAGCCAAGGTGAATTCGGGGAGCTGTTTTTT.

J is TRBJ2-1 and V is TRBV6-1, with 7 bases fitting TRBD2. V trimming: 1 base; J trimming: 1 base; junction bases outside the gene matches: 4. CDR1 is MNHNS, CDR2 SASEGT, per germline. The CDR3 runs 16 residues. In DNA, the CDR3 is TGTGCCAGCAGTGAAGTCGGAGCGGGATCCTACAATGAGCAGTTCTTC. It yields the protein CASSEVGAGSYNEQFF.

The rearrangement joins TRBV10-3 to TRBJ2-7, with D unresolved. The CDR3 runs to 12 residues. Trimming took off 6 bases at V and 0 bases at J, with 6 bases between the two ends. Per the germline V gene, CDR1 is ENHRY and CDR2 is SYGVKD. Here the CDR3 reads CAIRTSSYEQYF. CDR3 DNA: TGTGCCATCAGGACGTCCTCCTACGAGCAGTACTTC.

This clone was observed a handful of times. The V and J genes are TRBV27 and TRBJ2-4; D is ambiguous. V was cut by 8 bases and J by 6 bases, with 11 bases left in between. CDR3 size: 12 residues. In germline, CDR1 is MNHEY, CDR2 SMNVEV (reference sequence). The CDR3 loop is CASGPTVNIQYF. CDR3 in DNA: TGTGCCAGCGGGCCAACGGTAAACATTCAGTACTTC.

Only a few counts were recorded for this clone. J is TRBJ1-2 and V is TRBV30; tentatively, D is TRBD1 (6 bases). There are 14 residues in the CDR3. In germline, CDR1 is GTSNPN, CDR2 SVGIG (reference sequence). Trimming left V 7 bases short and J 4 bases short, with 19 bases between. CDR3 loop: CALQPHRVSYGYTF. The CDR3 DNA sequence: TGTGCCTTACAGCCTCACAGGGTTTCCTATGGCTACACCTTC.